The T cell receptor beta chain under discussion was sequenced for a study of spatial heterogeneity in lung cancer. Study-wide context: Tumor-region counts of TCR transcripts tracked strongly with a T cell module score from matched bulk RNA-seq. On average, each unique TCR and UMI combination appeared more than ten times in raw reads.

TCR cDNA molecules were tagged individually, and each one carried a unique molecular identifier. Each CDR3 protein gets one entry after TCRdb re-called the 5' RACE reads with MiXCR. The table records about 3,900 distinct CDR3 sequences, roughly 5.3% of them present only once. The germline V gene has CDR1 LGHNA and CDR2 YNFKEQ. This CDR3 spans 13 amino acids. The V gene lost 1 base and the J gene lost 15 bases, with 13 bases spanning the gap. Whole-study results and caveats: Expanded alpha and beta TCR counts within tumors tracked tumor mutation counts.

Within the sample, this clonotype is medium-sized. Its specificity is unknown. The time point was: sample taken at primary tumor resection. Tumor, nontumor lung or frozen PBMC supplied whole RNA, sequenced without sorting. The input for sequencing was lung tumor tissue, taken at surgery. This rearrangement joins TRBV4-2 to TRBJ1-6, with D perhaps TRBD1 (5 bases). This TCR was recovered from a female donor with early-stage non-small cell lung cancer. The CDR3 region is CASSQGIGDLLHF. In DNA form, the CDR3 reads TGTGCCAGCAGCCAAGGAATTGGGGACCTCCTCCACTTT.